Listed below are T cell receptor beta chains from one sample, sequenced in a study of blood T cell repertoires in COVID-19. The repertoire was sequenced with immunoSEQ multiplex PCR; TCRdb's copy has only in-frame clones and lacks some. This sample has fewer than 200,000 clones, with over 65% found just once. The sequenced sample was peripheral blood. These receptors were taken from an elderly woman with acute or convalescent COVID-19. Each CDR3 is given with its conserved first and last residue. A D gene is named only where the DNA matches it firmly. A row's size may be missing; if present it is once, few, many or a size class.

J gene	V gene	D gene	clone size	CDR3 DNA	CDR3 protein
TRBJ2-1	TRBV7-8	TRBD2	.	TGTGCCAGCACTAGCGGGACACGGGAGCAGTTCTTC	CASTSGTREQFF
TRBJ1-2	TRBV5-8	TRBD1	.	TGTGCCAGCAGCAGGACAGGAAACTATGGCTACACCTTC	CASSRTGNYGYTF
TRBJ1-5	TRBV5-1	TRBD1	.	TGCGCCAGCAGCTTGTACGGGACAGGGGGAAATCAGCCCCAGCATTTT	CASSLYGTGGNQPQHF
TRBJ1-5	TRBV27	.	few	TGTGCCAGCAGTTTATCCACTTATAGCAATCAGCCCCAGCATTTT	CASSLSTYSNQPQHF
TRBJ2-7	TRBV5-6	.	.	TGTGCCAGCAGCTCGAAACAACCTAGGGAGGCTTCCTACGAGCAGTACTTC	CASSSKQPREASYEQYF
TRBJ1-1	TRBV30	TRBD1	.	TGTGCCTGGACTGTCAAGACAGGGGGATATGTGAACACTGAAGCTTTCTTT	CAWTVKTGGYVNTEAFF
TRBJ2-1	TRBV27	.	.	TGTGCCAGCAGTTCGGGAGAAGGGATCTCAAAGGAGTTCTTC	CASSSGEGISKEFF
TRBJ2-5	TRBV1	.	.	TGCACCAGCAGCCAAGAGAAGCTTCCTCGGACTAGCGGGAGTGAGGAGACCCAGTACTTC	CTSSQEKLPRTSGSEETQYF
TRBJ1-1	TRBV18	.	few	TGTGCCAGCTCACCGGGCAAGGGGTTGAACACTGAAGCTTTCTTT	CASSPGKGLNTEAFF
TRBJ1-6	TRBV11-2	.	.	TGTGCCAGCAGCTGGACTTGGGTTGATAATTCACCCCTCCACTTT	CASSWTWVDNSPLHF
TRBJ1-1	TRBV4-2	.	.	TGTGCCAGCAGCCAAGATCTGGCAGGGAAGAACACTGAAGCTTTCTTT	CASSQDLAGKNTEAFF
TRBJ2-5	TRBV18	.	.	TGTGCCAGCTCACCAGGGGGCGCAGGATCGGAGACCCAGTACTTC	CASSPGGAGSETQYF
TRBJ2-7	TRBV6-6	.	.	TGTGCCAGCAGACCCCCGGGCCTGCAGGGGTCCTACGAGCAGTACTTC	CASRPPGLQGSYEQYF
TRBJ2-3	TRBV27	TRBD1	.	TGTGCCAGCAGTTTAGGGGGACAGGCCCCGTATTTT	CASSLGGQAPYF
TRBJ2-7	TRBV7-9	.	once	TGTGCCAGCAGCCCGCAGGGAGGAGGTCACGAGCAGTACTTC	CASSPQGGGHEQYF
TRBJ2-1	TRBV4-3	.	.	TGCGCCAGCAGCCAAGCTACTTTTAAGAACAATGAGCAGTTCTTC	CASSQATFKNNEQFF
TRBJ2-3	TRBV18	.	once	TGTGCCAGCTCACTAGAGTACGTATCAGATACGCAGTATTTT	CASSLEYVSDTQYF
TRBJ1-6	TRBV19	TRBD1	.	TGTGCCAGTAGTACCGGACAGGTCTATAATTCACCCCTCCACTTT	CASSTGQVYNSPLHF
TRBJ2-5	TRBV6-5	TRBD1	.	TGTGCCAGCAGTCGGCAGGGGGCGCAGGAGACCCAGTACTTC	CASSRQGAQETQYF
TRBJ2-7	TRBV7-2	TRBD1	.	TGTGCCAGCGGGCGACAGGGAACTTCCTACGAGCAGTACTTC	CASGRQGTSYEQYF
TRBJ2-1	TRBV28	TRBD1	once	TGTGCCAGCAGTTTATGGACAGGGGGCGCGGGGCGGGATGAGCAGTTCTTC	CASSLWTGGAGRDEQFF
TRBJ2-1	TRBV28	.	.	TGTGCCAGCAGGGTGGCCGGGACTCTAGGGAATTACAATGAGCAGTTCTTC	CASRVAGTLGNYNEQFF
TRBJ1-1	TRBV10-3	TRBD1	.	TGTGCCACCCGACAGGGGGCGGACACTGAAGCTTTCTTT	CATRQGADTEAFF
TRBJ1-1	TRBV5-1	TRBD1	.	TGCGCCAGCAGCGCCTCCTCATTGACAGGGGACACTGAAGCTTTCTTT	CASSASSLTGDTEAFF
TRBJ2-7	TRBV5-4	TRBD1	.	TGTGCCAGCAGTCGTTGGGGGACAGCCTACGAGCAGTACTTC	CASSRWGTAYEQYF
TRBJ2-3	TRBV27	.	few	TGTGCCAGCAGTTTGTCCCCCGGAGATACGCAGTATTTT	CASSLSPGDTQYF
TRBJ1-1	TRBV20-1	.	.	TGCAGTGCTAGAGGCCCAGGGGCGGCTTTCTTT	CSARGPGAAFF
TRBJ1-1	TRBV10-2	.	.	TGCGCCAGCAGTGAGCGGGGGGGGGACGGGTCTGAAGCTTTCTTT	CASSERGGDGSEAFF
TRBJ1-4	TRBV6-5	TRBD1	.	TGTGCCAGTCGATCCAGGGGGTCCGGTGAAAAACTGTTTTTT	CASRSRGSGEKLFF
TRBJ1-6	TRBV28	TRBD1	.	TGTGCCAGCAGTTTGGGACAGTTGGGGAATTCACCCCTCCACTTT	CASSLGQLGNSPLHF
TRBJ1-1	TRBV5-4	TRBD1	.	TGTGCCAGCAGCCCTACAGGGGACACTGAAGCTTTCTTT	CASSPTGDTEAFF
TRBJ1-3	TRBV29-1	.	.	TGCAGCGTTGAGGAGATCTTATCTGGAAACACCATATATTTT	CSVEEILSGNTIYF
TRBJ2-7	TRBV7-9	.	.	TGTGCCAGCAGTCGACAGGTCTACGAGCAGTACTTC	CASSRQVYEQYF
TRBJ2-3	TRBV3-1/TRBV3-2	.	once	TGTGCCAGCAGCCAGGGTAGCGCTAGCACCACAGATACGCAGTATTTT	CASSQGSASTTDTQYF
TRBJ2-5	TRBV28	.	few	TGTGCCAGCAGATCCTACCTACAAGAGACCCAGTACTTC	CASRSYLQETQYF
TRBJ1-5	TRBV28	.	.	TGTGCCAGCAGTTTCTCTGGGCAGGGGCTCAATCAGCCCCAGCATTTT	CASSFSGQGLNQPQHF
TRBJ2-5	TRBV10-2	TRBD2	.	TGCGCCAGCAGGAGTAATAGCGGGAGTTCACAAGAGACCCAGTACTTC	CASRSNSGSSQETQYF
TRBJ1-2	TRBV27	TRBD1	.	TGTGCCAGCAGGGAGACAGGGAAAAACGTCTACACCTTC	CASRETGKNVYTF
TRBJ2-1	TRBV4-2	TRBD1	few	TGTGCCAGCAGCCAAGATTCGACAGGGGGGCCCGATGAGCAGTTCTTC	CASSQDSTGGPDEQFF